This T cell receptor (beta chain) was observed in a study of shared clonotypes between healthy human individuals. Study observations and caveats: Estimated richness was generally greater in naive than memory subsets. The study found roughly 5% of naive CD4 clonotypes shared across several donors.

Naive-designated CD8 cells lacked CD45RO, were positively enriched for CCR7, and omitted terminally differentiated effector memory CD45RA+ cells. Produced via immunoSEQ multiplex PCR; TCRdb's table is partial and in-frame only. The table shows about 2.2 million clones, with around 93% occurring only once. Germline loops: CDR1 LNHNV, CDR2 YYDKDF (reference sequence). V gave up 3 bases and J gave up 4 bases, with 12 bases separating them. The CDR3 contains 15 residues. This clone occurred once. Its target is unknown. The chain has TRBV15 and TRBJ1-4, with unresolved D. The sequencing sample was made of naive CD8+ T cells from PBMCs. The clonotype originates from a man between 18 and 35 years old in good health. Some clones in this sample may be carry-over from other donors' samples. The CDR3 region has the DNA TGTGCCACCAGCAGTCGACGGCTAAGTAATGAAAAACTGTTTTTT. This gives the protein CATSSRRLSNEKLFF.